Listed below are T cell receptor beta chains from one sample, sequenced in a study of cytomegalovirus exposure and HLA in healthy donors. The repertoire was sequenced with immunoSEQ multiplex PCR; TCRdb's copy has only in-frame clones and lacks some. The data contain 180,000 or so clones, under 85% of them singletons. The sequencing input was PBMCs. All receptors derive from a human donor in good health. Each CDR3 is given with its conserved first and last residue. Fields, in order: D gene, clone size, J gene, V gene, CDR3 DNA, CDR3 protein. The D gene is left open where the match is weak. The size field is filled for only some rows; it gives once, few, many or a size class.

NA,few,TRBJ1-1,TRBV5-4,TGTGCCAGCAGCTCTGGGGGGGCCAGGGGGAACACTGAAGCTTTCTTT,CASSSGGARGNTEAFF
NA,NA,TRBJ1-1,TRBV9,TGTGCCAGCAGCCCGTGGGAGGGAAGGGACACTGAAGCTTTCTTT,CASSPWEGRDTEAFF
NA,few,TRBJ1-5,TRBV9,TGTGCCAGCAGCGTAGGGTCGGAGAATCAGCCCCAGCATTTT,CASSVGSENQPQHF
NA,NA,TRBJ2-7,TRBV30,TGTGCCTGGAGTGACAGCACCTACGAGCAGTACTTC,CAWSDSTYEQYF
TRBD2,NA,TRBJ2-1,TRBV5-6,TGTGCCAGCAGCTTGGCCCCGGGGGGCTCCTACAATGAGCAGTTCTTC,CASSLAPGGSYNEQFF
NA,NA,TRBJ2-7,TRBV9,TGTGCCAGCAGCGTAGCAGGTGGTGGTTACGAGCAGTACTTC,CASSVAGGGYEQYF
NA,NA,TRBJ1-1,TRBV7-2,TGTGCCAGCAGCTTAGGACCGCAGGGTAGCACTGAAGCTTTCTTT,CASSLGPQGSTEAFF
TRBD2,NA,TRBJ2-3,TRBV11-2,TGTGCCAGCAGCCCACCCCTCCTAGCGGGGGGCGTGGATACGCAGTATTTT,CASSPPLLAGGVDTQYF
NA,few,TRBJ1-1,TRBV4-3,TGCGCCAGCAGCTTTTCGGCAGGCAGTGACACTGAAGCTTTCTTT,CASSFSAGSDTEAFF
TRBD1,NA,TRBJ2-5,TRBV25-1,TGTGCCAGCAGTGAATACGCAGGGGGCGCGCAGACCCAGTACTTC,CASSEYAGGAQTQYF
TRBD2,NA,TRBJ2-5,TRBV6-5,TGTGCCAGCAGTTACAATACGCGGGGGGAGACCCAGTACTTC,CASSYNTRGETQYF
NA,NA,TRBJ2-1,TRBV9,TGTGCCAGCAGCGGGGGGGGGCCCGCCCCCTATGAGCAGTTCTTC,CASSGGGPAPYEQFF
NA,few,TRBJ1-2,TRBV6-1,TGTGCCAGCACCCTAAGGGGCGGATCTTACTATGGCTACACCTTC,CASTLRGGSYYGYTF
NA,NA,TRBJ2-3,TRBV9,TGTGCCAGCAGCGCATCCTTGACTGACTGGGGCGATACGCAGTATTTT,CASSASLTDWGDTQYF
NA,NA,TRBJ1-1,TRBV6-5,TGTGCCAGCAGTTCGAATGGGGGAGGGATTGAAGCTTTCTTT,CASSSNGGGIEAFF
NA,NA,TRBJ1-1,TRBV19,TGTGCCAGTAATCACCCCCAGGGGATGAACACTGAAGCTTTCTTT,CASNHPQGMNTEAFF
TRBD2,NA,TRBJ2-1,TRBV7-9,TGTGCCAGCAGCTTAGTAGGTAGCGGGGGTTTAGGCAATGAGCAGTTCTTC,CASSLVGSGGLGNEQFF
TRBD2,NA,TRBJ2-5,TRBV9,TGTGCCAGCAGCGTAGGGACTAGCAGGGAGACCCAGTACTTC,CASSVGTSRETQYF
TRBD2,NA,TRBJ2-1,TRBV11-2,TGTGCCAGCAGCTTAGTCACTAGCGGGGGTTTGGGTGAGCAGTTCTTC,CASSLVTSGGLGEQFF
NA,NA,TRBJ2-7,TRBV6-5,TGTGCCAGCAGCGCCGACAGGCGACTCTCCTACGAGCAGTACTTC,CASSADRRLSYEQYF
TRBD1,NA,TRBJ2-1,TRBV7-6,TGTGCCAGCAGCTTAGCGACAGGGGGCAATGAGCAGTTCTTC,CASSLATGGNEQFF
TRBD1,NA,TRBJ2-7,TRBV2,TGTGCCAGCAGTATAGGGACAGGGACCTACGAGCAGTACTTC,CASSIGTGTYEQYF